The rows below give T cell receptor beta chains drawn from one sample of a study of identical twins. TCRdb re-called the 5' RACE reads through MiXCR, storing one row per CDR3 protein. The sample has about 700,000 distinct CDR3 sequences, 6% to 6.5% seen once. Sequencing was done on a sample of naive T cells sorted from blood. These receptors were collected from a man younger than 30 in good health. Each CDR3 is given with its conserved first and last residue. The order of the fields is V gene, J gene, CDR3 protein.

V gene: TRBV5-1; J gene: TRBJ1-1; CDR3 protein: CASSPDRGWNTEAFF
V gene: TRBV7-2; J gene: TRBJ2-1; CDR3 protein: CASSKWDSYNEQFF
V gene: TRBV10-3; J gene: TRBJ2-3; CDR3 protein: CAISTTSGSTDTQYF
V gene: TRBV12-3/TRBV12-4; J gene: TRBJ2-3; CDR3 protein: CASRGGRERGDTQYF
V gene: TRBV4-3; J gene: TRBJ1-4; CDR3 protein: CASSQGSVNEKLFF
V gene: TRBV3-1; J gene: TRBJ1-4; CDR3 protein: CASSQTTPGYNEKLFF
V gene: TRBV3-1; J gene: TRBJ2-1; CDR3 protein: CASSQDSGTSGLNEQFF
V gene: TRBV27; J gene: TRBJ2-4; CDR3 protein: CASSPSQGLDYIQYF
V gene: TRBV5-1; J gene: TRBJ2-3; CDR3 protein: CASSLTAGTPIGDRPPTDTQYF
V gene: TRBV30; J gene: TRBJ1-1; CDR3 protein: CAWMGQMNTEAFF
V gene: TRBV7-2; J gene: TRBJ1-2; CDR3 protein: CASSPQVLNYGYTF
V gene: TRBV29-1; J gene: TRBJ2-1; CDR3 protein: CSVEGGAGANEQFF
V gene: TRBV28; J gene: TRBJ1-5; CDR3 protein: CASSSRTGFGNQPQHF
V gene: TRBV10-2; J gene: TRBJ2-1; CDR3 protein: CASSELVGNEQFF
V gene: TRBV29-1; J gene: TRBJ1-2; CDR3 protein: CSALGGNHGYTF
V gene: TRBV7-2; J gene: TRBJ2-3; CDR3 protein: CASSETSNTQYF
V gene: TRBV7-6; J gene: TRBJ2-7; CDR3 protein: CASSSPLGSYEQYF
V gene: TRBV12-3/TRBV12-4; J gene: TRBJ2-3; CDR3 protein: CASSFPQREGHTQYF
V gene: TRBV20-1; J gene: TRBJ1-5; CDR3 protein: CSARATGSNQPQHF
V gene: TRBV12-3/TRBV12-4; J gene: TRBJ1-5; CDR3 protein: CASSFWDGGGQPQHF
V gene: TRBV6-1; J gene: TRBJ2-1; CDR3 protein: CASTLGLAGVSEQFF
V gene: TRBV7-3; J gene: TRBJ2-3; CDR3 protein: CASSSLGAGSTDTQYF
V gene: TRBV5-5; J gene: TRBJ2-7; CDR3 protein: CASSLQGASHEQYF
V gene: TRBV5-5; J gene: TRBJ2-3; CDR3 protein: CASSLGLFSTDTQYF
V gene: TRBV10-3; J gene: TRBJ2-7; CDR3 protein: CAISESVLGGYEQYF
V gene: TRBV15; J gene: TRBJ2-1; CDR3 protein: CATSSRLAEGGYNEQFF
V gene: TRBV5-1; J gene: TRBJ1-3; CDR3 protein: CASSLDTSSGNTIYF
V gene: TRBV3-1; J gene: TRBJ2-1; CDR3 protein: CASSQLGREQFF
V gene: TRBV5-6; J gene: TRBJ2-1; CDR3 protein: CASSYSASNNEQFF
V gene: TRBV20-1; J gene: TRBJ1-5; CDR3 protein: CSASSGSNQPQHF
V gene: TRBV5-1; J gene: TRBJ2-1; CDR3 protein: CASSREGTGGYNEQFF
V gene: TRBV5-5; J gene: TRBJ1-2; CDR3 protein: CASSSTGGPINYGYTF
V gene: TRBV29-1; J gene: TRBJ2-3; CDR3 protein: CSVGGLAGGITDTQYF
V gene: TRBV5-1; J gene: TRBJ2-1; CDR3 protein: CASSLSGSGDNEQFF
V gene: TRBV7-8; J gene: TRBJ2-7; CDR3 protein: CASSSFKTDTYEQYF
V gene: TRBV11-2; J gene: TRBJ1-1; CDR3 protein: CASSLSAGGAQSPFF
V gene: TRBV20-1; J gene: TRBJ1-1; CDR3 protein: CSIRIYTEAFF
V gene: TRBV7-9; J gene: TRBJ2-7; CDR3 protein: CASSLDIGGPQYF
V gene: TRBV10-3; J gene: TRBJ1-5; CDR3 protein: CAISESVGVQPQHF
V gene: TRBV5-1; J gene: TRBJ2-3; CDR3 protein: CASRLSALRTDTQYF
V gene: TRBV24-1; J gene: TRBJ2-3; CDR3 protein: CATSDPGTGITDTQYF
V gene: TRBV27; J gene: TRBJ2-5; CDR3 protein: CASSFYLGETQYF
V gene: TRBV7-8; J gene: TRBJ1-4; CDR3 protein: CASSLVRTGSEKLFF
V gene: TRBV12-3/TRBV12-4; J gene: TRBJ2-5; CDR3 protein: CASSPLGGQETQYF
V gene: TRBV27; J gene: TRBJ2-2; CDR3 protein: CASTPWEGRTGELFF
V gene: TRBV12-3/TRBV12-4; J gene: TRBJ2-3; CDR3 protein: CASSLQTGGTDTQYF
V gene: TRBV11-3; J gene: TRBJ1-3; CDR3 protein: CASSLASRSSGNTIYF
V gene: TRBV6-4; J gene: TRBJ1-4; CDR3 protein: CARKKDRALLNLNEKLFF
V gene: TRBV20-1; J gene: TRBJ2-2; CDR3 protein: CSARMHTGTNTGELFF
V gene: TRBV7-6; J gene: TRBJ1-4; CDR3 protein: CASSRDTGYNNEKLFF
V gene: TRBV20-1; J gene: TRBJ2-7; CDR3 protein: CSATTSGTYEQYF
V gene: TRBV12-3/TRBV12-4; J gene: TRBJ2-1; CDR3 protein: CASSTRYSGSRSYNEQFF
V gene: TRBV29-1; J gene: TRBJ2-5; CDR3 protein: CSVSGIGGPETQYF
V gene: TRBV6-5; J gene: TRBJ2-4; CDR3 protein: CASGKNIQYF
V gene: TRBV25-1; J gene: TRBJ2-1; CDR3 protein: CASSEVKRDLSYNEQFF
V gene: TRBV7-2; J gene: TRBJ1-1; CDR3 protein: CASSSRRVGAFF